Each of the 3 T cell receptor beta chains below was sequenced from the same sample in a study of shared clonotypes between healthy human individuals. Libraries were prepared by immunoSEQ multiplex PCR; TCRdb keeps only in-frame clonotypes and omits some of them. The sample consists of about 960,000 clones, approximately 80% of them appearing once. Sequenced material: memory CD4+ T cells sorted from blood. Subset meaning: CD45RA-negative fraction. The receptors originated from a man younger than 35 in good health.

The chain employs TRBV7-3 and TRBJ2-7; a possible D gene is TRBD1 (5 bases). V was shortened by 3 bases and J by 5 bases, with 14 bases between the two germline ends. Germline loops: CDR1 SGHTA, CDR2 FQGTGA. The CDR3 spans 14 residues. The CDR3 DNA reads TGTGCCAGCAGCTTGGGCCAGGGTGGAGACGAGCAGTACTTC. As protein: CASSLGQGGDEQYF. Variable domain in full (rest from reference TRBV7-3 and TRBJ2-7): GAGVSQTPSNKVTEKGKYVELRCDPISGHTALYWYRQSLGQGPEFLIYFQGTGAADDSGLPNDRFFAVRPEGSVSTLKIQRTERGDSAVYLCASSLGQGGDEQYFGPGTRLTVT.

This chain uses TRBV5-1 with TRBJ1-5; D might be TRBD1 (5 bases). The germline V and J ends were trimmed by 4 bases and 1 base, with 15 bases remaining between them. The length of the CDR3 is 16 residues. From germline, CDR1 is SGHRS and CDR2 YFSETQ. The CDR3 region is CASSPSGGGSNQPQHF. The CDR3 DNA sequence: TGCGCCAGCAGCCCTAGCGGGGGAGGGAGCAATCAGCCCCAGCATTTT.

This chain links TRBV2 with TRBJ1-2, with a tentative D call TRBD1 (5 bases). The CDR3 has 13 residues. Trimming cost V 2 bases and J 6 bases, with 10 bases left between them. Germline CDR1 reads SNHLY; CDR2 reads FYNNEI. CDR3 in amino acids: CASSELTGDGYTF. CDR3 DNA: TGTGCCAGCAGTGAATTGACGGGGGATGGCTACACCTTC.